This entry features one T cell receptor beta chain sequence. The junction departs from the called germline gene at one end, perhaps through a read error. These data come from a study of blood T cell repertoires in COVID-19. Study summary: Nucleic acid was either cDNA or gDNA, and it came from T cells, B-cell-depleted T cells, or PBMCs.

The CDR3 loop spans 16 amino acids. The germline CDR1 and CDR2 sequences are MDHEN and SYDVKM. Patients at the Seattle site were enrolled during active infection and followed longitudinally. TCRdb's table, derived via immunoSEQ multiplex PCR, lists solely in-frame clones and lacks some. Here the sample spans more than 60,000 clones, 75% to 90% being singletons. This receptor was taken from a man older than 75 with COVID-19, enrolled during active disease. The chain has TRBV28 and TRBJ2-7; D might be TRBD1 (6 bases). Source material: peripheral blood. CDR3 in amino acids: CAGSTFGQGTPYEQYF. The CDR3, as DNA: TGTGCCGGCAGTACCTTCGGGCAGGGGACGCCCTACGAGCAGTACTTC.